This TCR beta chain was sequenced in a study of Ad26.COV2.S vaccination and SARS-CoV-2 variants. Study-wide results and limits: Breadth and depth estimates from TCRs may understate total T cell responses.

Germline CDR1 reads LNHDA; CDR2 reads SQIVND (reference sequence). The V segment lost 7 bases and the J segment 7 bases; nucleotides outside the gene matches: 11. The CDR3 is 14 residues long. The method was immunoSEQ multiplex PCR; TCRdb's version includes in-frame clones alone and lacks a portion of them. The table records about 180,000 clones, around 88% of them present only once. To note about this clone: The antigen is undetermined.

The material sequenced was peripheral blood, taken after recovery from COVID-19. The V call is TRBV19, the J call TRBJ2-5; 8 bases align to TRBD1. The receptor comes from a human donor who had recovered from COVID-19. In DNA, the CDR3 is TGTGCCAGTACCACGGCAGGGGGCGGTGGGACCCAGTACTTC. Amino acid sequence: CASTTAGGGGTQYF. Variable domain in full (rest from reference TRBV19 and TRBJ2-5): DGGITQSPKYLFRKEGQNVTLSCEQNLNHDAMYWYRQDPGQGLRLIYYSQIVNDFQKGDIAEGYSVSREKKESFPLTVTSAQKNPTAFYLCASTTAGGGGTQYFGPGTRLLVL.